These 9 T cell receptor beta chains share one sample of origin, sequenced in a study of shared clonotypes between healthy human individuals. TCRdb's copy holds only in-frame clones and misses some; the assay was immunoSEQ multiplex PCR. The repertoire has some 350,000 clones, over 65% of them found once; the top ten carry around 10%. The sequencing input was memory CD4+ T cells sorted from blood. Subset: CD45RA-negative fraction. These TCRs come from a man aged 30-40 years in good health.

The chain links TRBV5-5 to TRBJ2-7, with 8 bases lining up with TRBD1. The V segment lost 2 bases and the J segment 3 bases; nucleotides outside the gene matches: 10. Germline assignment: CDR1 SGHKS and CDR2 YYEKEE (reference sequence). The CDR3 consists of 16 residues. CDR3 bases: TGTGCCAGCAGCTTATTAGGACAGGGCCGGAGCTACGAGCAGTACTTC. Residues: CASSLLGQGRSYEQYF.

The table lists this clone with a few counts. This chain links TRBV18 with TRBJ1-5; weak D call: TRBD1 (5 bases). V was pared by 2 bases and J by 0 bases, with 5 bases between. Germline V lookup: CDR1 KGHSH, CDR2 LQKENI. The CDR3 spans 14 residues. CDR3 coding DNA: TGTGCCAGCTCACCAGACAGTAGCAATCAGCCCCAGCATTTT. It translates to CASSPDSSNQPQHF.

This clone was seen repeatedly, ten times or more. The chain recombines TRBV5-1 with TRBJ1-5; D gene ambiguous. The CDR3 sequence is 15 residues long. Germline values: CDR1 SGHRS, CDR2 YFSETQ. Trimming took 0 bases from V and 6 from J, leaving 13 bases between them. CDR3 protein: CASSLGGMGSQPQHF. The CDR3 DNA reads as TGCGCCAGCAGCTTGGGAGGTATGGGGAGTCAGCCCCAGCATTTT.

V usage is TRBV19 and J usage is TRBJ1-2, with TRBD1 identical over 7 bases. From germline, CDR1 is LNHDA and CDR2 SQIVND (reference sequence). V dropped 5 bases and J dropped 4; count of bases not matched to a gene: 13. The CDR3 runs to 16 residues. The CDR3 DNA reads as TGTGCCAGTAGTCCACCCCGGGACAGCCTTTCCTATGGCTACACCTTC. Its protein is CASSPPRDSLSYGYTF.

The chain has TRBV2 and TRBJ2-7, with D uncertain. The ends were cut back, 6 bases at V and 5 bases at J, with 8 bases in the middle. The length of the CDR3 is 11 residues. Per germline, CDR1 SNHLY and CDR2 FYNNEI. The CDR3 bases are TGTGCCAGCAGCGTGCTCCACGAGCAGTACTTC. This codes for CASSVLHEQYF.

This chain connects TRBV29-1 to TRBJ1-2; tentatively, D is TRBD1 (6 bases). The ends were cut back, 8 bases at V and 8 bases at J, with 18 bases in the middle. This CDR3 is built from 12 residues. Germline CDR1 reads SQVTM; CDR2 reads ANQGSEA. As DNA, the CDR3 is TGCAGCCTATCAAAGACAGGAGACGGCTACACCTTC. Translating gives CSLSKTGDGYTF.

The J gene is TRBJ1-1, the V gene TRBV10-2; D is undetermined. Trimming pared 0 bases from V and 11 bases from J, leaving 10 bases between. The CDR3 covers 12 residues. Germline values: CDR1 WSHSY, CDR2 SAAADI. The CDR3 sequence is CASSESSISAFF. As DNA, the CDR3 is TGCGCCAGCAGTGAGTCGTCCATATCGGCTTTCTTT.

The chain couples TRBV5-1 to TRBJ2-7; either TRBD1 or TRBD2 may fit D (7 bases each). V lost 4 bases and J 2 bases, leaving 13 bases between the germline ends. Looked up from germline, CDR1 is SGHRS and CDR2 is YFSETQ. The CDR3 runs 14 residues. This CDR3 is CASSRGDSTYEQYF. CDR3 nucleotides: TGCGCCAGCAGCCGGGGGGACAGCACCTACGAGCAGTACTTC. The full variable domain, in which reference TRBV5-1 and TRBJ2-7 provide the parts outside the CDR3, is KAGVTQTPRYLIKTRGQQVTLSCSPISGHRSVSWYQQTPGQGLQFLFEYFSETQRNKGNFPGRFSGRQFSNSRSEMNVSTLELGDSALYLCASSRGDSTYEQYFGPGTRLTVT.

This clone was counted between two and nine times. The chain joins TRBV7-2 to TRBJ2-5; D is uncertain. The V gene lost 5 bases and the J gene lost 3 bases, with 10 bases spanning the gap. Germline values: CDR1 SGHTA, CDR2 FQGNSA. The CDR3 spans 13 residues. The CDR3 sequence is CASSATVEETQYF. The CDR3 DNA reads as TGTGCCAGCAGCGCAACAGTAGAAGAGACCCAGTACTTC.